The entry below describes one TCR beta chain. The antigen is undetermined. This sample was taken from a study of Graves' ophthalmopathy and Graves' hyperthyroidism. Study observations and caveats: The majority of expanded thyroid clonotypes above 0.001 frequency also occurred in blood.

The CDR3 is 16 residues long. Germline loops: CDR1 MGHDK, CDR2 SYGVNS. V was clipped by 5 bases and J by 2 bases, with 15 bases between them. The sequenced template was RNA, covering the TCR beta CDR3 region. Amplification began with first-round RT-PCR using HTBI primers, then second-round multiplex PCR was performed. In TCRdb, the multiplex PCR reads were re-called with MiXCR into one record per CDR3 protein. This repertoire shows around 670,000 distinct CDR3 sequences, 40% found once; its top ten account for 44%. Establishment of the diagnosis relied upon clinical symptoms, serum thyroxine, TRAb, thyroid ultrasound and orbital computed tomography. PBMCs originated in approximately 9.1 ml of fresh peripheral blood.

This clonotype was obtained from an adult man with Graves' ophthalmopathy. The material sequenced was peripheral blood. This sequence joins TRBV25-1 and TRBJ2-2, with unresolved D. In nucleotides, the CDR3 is TGTGCCAGCAGTTTCTCAGGCAGGAGTAACACCGGGGAGCTGTTTTTT. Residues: CASSFSGRSNTGELFF.